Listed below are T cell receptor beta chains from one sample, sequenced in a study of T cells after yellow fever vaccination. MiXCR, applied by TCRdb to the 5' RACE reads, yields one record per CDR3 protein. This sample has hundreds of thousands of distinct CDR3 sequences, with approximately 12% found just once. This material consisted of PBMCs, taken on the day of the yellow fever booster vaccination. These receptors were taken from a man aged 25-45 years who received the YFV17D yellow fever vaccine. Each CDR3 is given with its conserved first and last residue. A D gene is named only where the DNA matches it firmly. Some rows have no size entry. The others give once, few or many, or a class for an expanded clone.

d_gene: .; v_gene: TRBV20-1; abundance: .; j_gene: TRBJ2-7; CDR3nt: TGCAGTGCTAGCTCCAGGGGCCCCTACGAGCAGTACTTC; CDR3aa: CSASSRGPYEQYF
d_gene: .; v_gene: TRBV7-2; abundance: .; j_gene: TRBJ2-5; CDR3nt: TGTGCCAGCAGCCCCCGCGGGATGGGGCCCCAGTACTTC; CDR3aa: CASSPRGMGPQYF
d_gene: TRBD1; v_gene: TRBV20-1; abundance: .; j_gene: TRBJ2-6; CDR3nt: TGCAGTGCTAGAAGGACAGGGGAAATCTCCGGGGCCAACGTCCTGACTTTC; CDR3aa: CSARRTGEISGANVLTF
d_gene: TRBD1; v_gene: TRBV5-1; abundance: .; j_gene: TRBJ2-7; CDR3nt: TGCGCCAGCGGCTCATGGGGACAGGGACTCGGCGAGCAGTACTTC; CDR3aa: CASGSWGQGLGEQYF
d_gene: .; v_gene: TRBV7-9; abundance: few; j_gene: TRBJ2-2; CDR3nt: TGTGCCAGCAGCTCACGACACATGAGGAACACCGGGGAGCTGTTTTTT; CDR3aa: CASSSRHMRNTGELFF
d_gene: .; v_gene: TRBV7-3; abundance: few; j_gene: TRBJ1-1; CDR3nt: TGTGCCAGCAGCTTAACGGGGGGGGGTGAAGCTTTCTTT; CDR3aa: CASSLTGGGEAFF
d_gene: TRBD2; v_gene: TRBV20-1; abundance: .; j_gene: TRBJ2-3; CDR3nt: TGCAGTGCTGAAGCGGGAGTTGGAACAGATACGCAGTATTTT; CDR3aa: CSAEAGVGTDTQYF
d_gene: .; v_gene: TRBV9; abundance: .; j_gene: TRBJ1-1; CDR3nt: TGTGCCAGCAGCCCCACGGGGAACACTGTAGCTTTCTTT; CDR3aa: CASSPTGNTVAFF
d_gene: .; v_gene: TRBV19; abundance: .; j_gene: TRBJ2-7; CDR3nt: TGTTGTACCCAGGACAGTCCTTGGGGTGAGCAGTACTTC; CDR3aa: CCTQDSPWGEQYF
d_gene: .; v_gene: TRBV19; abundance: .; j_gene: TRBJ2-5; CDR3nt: TGTGCCAGTAACTTGAGGGGCAGCCAAGAGACCCAGTACTTC; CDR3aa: CASNLRGSQETQYF
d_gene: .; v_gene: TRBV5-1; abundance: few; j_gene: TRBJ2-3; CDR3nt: TGCGCCAGCAGCTTGGCGCGGACTGCAACAGATACGCAGTATTTT; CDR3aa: CASSLARTATDTQYF
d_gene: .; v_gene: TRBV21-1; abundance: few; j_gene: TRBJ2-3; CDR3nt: TGTGCCAGCAGGACACTAGCGGGAGGGCCAAATACGCAGTATTTT; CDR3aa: CASRTLAGGPNTQYF